The subject of this entry is one T cell receptor (beta chain). Its antigen is unknown. In chemo-refractory metastatic non-small-cell lung cancer, patients got ipilimumab CTLA-4 blockade together with focal radiation. Generated by immunoSEQ multiplex PCR, the TCRdb table keeps only in-frame clones and is missing some. The repertoire holds 80,000 to 100,000 clones, with roughly 80% as singletons. This entry is derived from a study of radiotherapy plus CTLA-4 blockade in lung cancer. About the study: Around 19% of patients responded objectively, and roughly 30% achieved disease control.

Study observations and caveats: Reported findings show early blood T cell clone dynamics, with interferon-beta, best predicted response. In blood, tumor-derived TCR clones expanded after radiotherapy plus ipilimumab.

The CDR3 runs 15 residues. Germline V gives CDR1 SGHRS, CDR2 YFSETQ. J was trimmed by 2 bases and V by 1 base; bases with no gene match: 3. V and J are TRBV5-1 and TRBJ1-5, with 7 bases fitting TRBD1. Sequences were derived from peripheral blood, sampled from a patient treated with radiotherapy plus ipilimumab. The sequence came from a human donor with non-small cell lung cancer who had a partial response to radiotherapy plus ipilimumab. The CDR3 nucleotides read TGCGCCAGCAGCTTGACAGGGGATCGCAATCAGCCCCAGCATTTT. Its translation: CASSLTGDRNQPQHF. Variable domain in full (rest from reference TRBV5-1 and TRBJ1-5): KAGVTQTPRYLIKTRGQQVTLSCSPISGHRSVSWYQQTPGQGLQFLFEYFSETQRNKGNFPGRFSGRQFSNSRSEMNVSTLELGDSALYLCASSLTGDRNQPQHFGDGTRLSIL.